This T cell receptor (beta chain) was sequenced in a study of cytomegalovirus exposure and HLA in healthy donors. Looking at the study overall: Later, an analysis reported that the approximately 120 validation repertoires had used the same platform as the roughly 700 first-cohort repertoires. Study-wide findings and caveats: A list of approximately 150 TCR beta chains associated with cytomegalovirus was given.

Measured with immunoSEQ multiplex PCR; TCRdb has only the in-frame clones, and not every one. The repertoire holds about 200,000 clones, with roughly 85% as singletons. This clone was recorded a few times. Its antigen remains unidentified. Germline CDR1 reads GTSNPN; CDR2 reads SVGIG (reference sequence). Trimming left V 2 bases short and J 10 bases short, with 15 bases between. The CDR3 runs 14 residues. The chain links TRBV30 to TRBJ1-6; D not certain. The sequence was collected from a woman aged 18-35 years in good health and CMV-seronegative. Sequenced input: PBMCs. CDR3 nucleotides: TGTGCCTGGAGTAAAGGGTCTGGTGGCTCACCCCTCCACTTT. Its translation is CAWSKGSGGSPLHF.